These T cell receptor beta chains were read from a single sample in a study of blood T cells in healthy people across ages. MiXCR was run by TCRdb on the 5' RACE reads, yielding one entry per CDR3 protein. The table lists 850,000 to 1,000,000 distinct CDR3 sequences, roughly 51% of them singletons. The sample taken for sequencing was blood. The receptors come from a woman aged 55-69 years in good health. The CDR3 runs from the conserved cysteine through the conserved F or W. A D gene is named only where the DNA matches it firmly. Clone sizes are given selectively: once, few, many, or a class where the clone is expanded.

j_call clone_size v_call d_call cdr3_nt cdr3_aa
TRBJ2-4 NA TRBV10-3 TRBD1 TGTGCCATCAGTAAACAGGGGGAGGACATTCAGTACTTC CAISKQGEDIQYF
TRBJ2-3 NA TRBV6-1 TRBD1 TGTGCCAGCAACGAGGGGGCAGGTGGCACAGATACGCAGTATTTT CASNEGAGGTDTQYF
TRBJ1-4 NA TRBV20-1 NA TGCAGTGCCCCCAAGATAGGAGATGAAAAACTGTTTTTT CSAPKIGDEKLFF
TRBJ2-7 NA TRBV20-1 NA TGCAGTGCTAGCAGGGCCGACTACGAGCAGTACTTC CSASRADYEQYF
TRBJ2-5 NA TRBV3-1 NA TGTGCCAGCAGCCAAGATGGGGAGGGGGCCCAAGAGACCCAGTACTTC CASSQDGEGAQETQYF
TRBJ2-1 few TRBV10-3 TRBD1 TGTGCCATCAGTGGACAGGGGCACTACAATGAGCAGTTCTTC CAISGQGHYNEQFF
TRBJ1-4 few TRBV7-9 NA TGTGCCAGCAGGTCAGGGTTGGCGGATGAAAAACTGTTTTTT CASRSGLADEKLFF
TRBJ2-7 NA TRBV10-3 NA TGTGCCAGCCAGGACAGTCCATCCTACGAGCAGTACTTC CASQDSPSYEQYF
TRBJ2-3 NA TRBV12-3/TRBV12-4 TRBD2 TGTGCCAGCAGCGCGGGGCTGCGGGAGAGGCCAGATACGCAGTATTTT CASSAGLRERPDTQYF
TRBJ1-5 once TRBV7-2 NA TGTGCCAGCAGCTTATCCTCCAGGAATCAGCCCCAGCATTTT CASSLSSRNQPQHF
TRBJ2-3 few TRBV10-3 TRBD2 TGTGCCATCAGTGAGTCTGCGACTAGCGGGATGACAGATACGCAGTATTTT CAISESATSGMTDTQYF
TRBJ2-3 NA TRBV27 TRBD2 TGTGCCAGCAGTTACCTAGCGGGAGCAAGGGCAGATACGCAGTATTTT CASSYLAGARADTQYF
TRBJ2-1 NA TRBV28 NA TGTGCCAGCAGTTTTCCTCAGGGATTCTCCTACAATGAGCAGTTCTTC CASSFPQGFSYNEQFF
TRBJ2-5 NA TRBV20-1 TRBD2 TGCAGTGCCTTAACCCGACTAGCGGGGCGGCTCGAAGAGACCCAGTACTTC CSALTRLAGRLEETQYF
TRBJ2-1 NA TRBV20-1 NA TGCAGTGCTAAGTACAATGAGCAGTTCTTC CSAKYNEQFF
TRBJ1-5 NA TRBV14 NA TGTGCCAGCAGCCGCGGAGGGAACAATCAGCCCCAGCATTTT CASSRGGNNQPQHF
TRBJ2-7 NA TRBV29-1 TRBD1 TGCAGCGCCCGGGACAGGGGGGATGGACACGAGCAGTACTTC CSARDRGDGHEQYF
TRBJ2-1 few TRBV24-1 TRBD2 TGTGCCACCAGTGGGGGAGGGGCCCCCGGTGAGCAGTTCTTC CATSGGGAPGEQFF
TRBJ2-7 NA TRBV20-1 NA TGCAGTGCTAGGTTGCTAGTTAGCTCCTACGAGCAGTACTTC CSARLLVSSYEQYF
TRBJ2-1 NA TRBV10-3 NA TGTGCCATCGGGGGTAGGTCGGAGACCCAGTTCTTC CAIGGRSETQFF
TRBJ2-7 NA TRBV20-1 NA TGCAGTGCTAGAGATGCCCAGGGAAGGGCATTATACGAGCAGTACTTC CSARDAQGRALYEQYF
TRBJ2-5 NA TRBV28 TRBD1 TGTGCCAGCAGCAACGACAGGGTGGGAGAGACCCAGTACTTC CASSNDRVGETQYF
TRBJ2-7 few TRBV7-3 NA TGTGCCAGCAGCTCCGCGGGAAGGGAGCAGTACTTC CASSSAGREQYF
TRBJ2-1 NA TRBV7-9 TRBD1 TGTGCCAGCAGCTTGGGGACAGGGATTCCCTACAATGAGCAGTTCTTC CASSLGTGIPYNEQFF
TRBJ2-3 NA TRBV5-1 NA TGCGCCAGCAGCTTGGAATTGGGGATCGAGGCAGATACGCAGTATTTT CASSLELGIEADTQYF
TRBJ2-3 NA TRBV9 NA TGTGCCAGCAGCGATGTGGGGAAAAGCACAGATACGCAGTATTTT CASSDVGKSTDTQYF
TRBJ2-7 NA TRBV5-4 NA TGTGCCAGCAGCTCGGGATCGGGGTCCTACGAGCAGTACTTC CASSSGSGSYEQYF
TRBJ2-3 NA TRBV4-2 TRBD2 TGTGCCAGCAGCCAAGAGACAGCGGGAGGGCTAGATACGCAGTATTTT CASSQETAGGLDTQYF
TRBJ2-1 few TRBV7-2 NA TGTGCCAGCAGCCCCGGCCGTACTACGCGAAGTGAGCAGTTCTTC CASSPGRTTRSEQFF
TRBJ1-2 NA TRBV6-6 NA TGTGCCAGCAGTTACACCCAGGTACTGAATGGCTACACCTTC CASSYTQVLNGYTF
TRBJ2-7 NA TRBV11-2 TRBD2 TGTGCCAGCAGCCTCGAGGGAGCGGGAGGAGGCGAGCAGTACTTC CASSLEGAGGGEQYF
TRBJ2-3 NA TRBV15 NA TGTGCCACCAGCAGAGTCAGAGGTGGAACAGATACGCGGTATTTT CATSRVRGGTDTRYF
TRBJ1-5 NA TRBV7-9 NA TGTGCCAGCAGCGGAGAACAGGGTGGCAATCAGCCCCAGCATTTT CASSGEQGGNQPQHF
TRBJ2-3 once TRBV7-3 NA TGTGCCAGCAGCCAACAGGCAAGCGCAGATACGCAGTATTTT CASSQQASADTQYF
TRBJ2-7 NA TRBV9 TRBD1 TGTGCCAGCAGCGTAGGAGGGGGCCACGAGCAGTACTTC CASSVGGGHEQYF
TRBJ1-4 NA TRBV6-6 NA TGTGCCAGCAGTTACCCACAACAGGGTCGGAAAGAAAAACTGTTTTTT CASSYPQQGRKEKLFF
TRBJ2-7 few TRBV20-1 NA TGCAGTGCAGCCCACGGACAGAGGACCTACGAGCAGTACTTC CSAAHGQRTYEQYF
TRBJ2-6 NA TRBV5-1 TRBD1 TGCGCCAGCAGCAGGACAGGGCGTAGCTCTGGGGCCAACGTCCTGACTTTC CASSRTGRSSGANVLTF
TRBJ2-7 NA TRBV20-1 NA TGCAGTGCTAGAAGTGACGACTGGAAAGAGCAGTACTTC CSARSDDWKEQYF
TRBJ2-5 NA TRBV27 NA TGTGCCAGCAGGCAGACTAGTTTTGGTGAGCAGTACTTC CASRQTSFGEQYF
TRBJ1-2 NA TRBV29-1 NA TGCAGCGGGGGGGGCAGGGAGACCTATGGCTACACCTTC CSGGGRETYGYTF
TRBJ2-3 NA TRBV9 TRBD1 TGTGCCAGCAGCGAAAACCCGGGACAGGGGGCAGATACGCAGTATTTT CASSENPGQGADTQYF
TRBJ2-1 many TRBV20-1 NA TGCAGTGCTAGTTGGGGAGGAGGTGAGCAGTTCTTC CSASWGGGEQFF
TRBJ2-1 few TRBV11-1 NA TGTGCCAGCAGCTCCGAACGTGGGCAGGAGCAGTTCTTC CASSSERGQEQFF
TRBJ2-7 NA TRBV11-2 NA TGTGCCAGCAGCTCCACCCGGACAACTTCCTACGAGCAGTACTTC CASSSTRTTSYEQYF
TRBJ1-2 once TRBV2 NA TGTGCCAGCGCTGGGACAACTCAGTATGGCTACACCTTC CASAGTTQYGYTF
TRBJ1-2 few TRBV20-1 NA TGCAGTGCTGGGGCCAAAAACTATGGCTACACCTTC CSAGAKNYGYTF
TRBJ2-5 few TRBV20-1 TRBD2 TGCAGTGCTAGAGTCCTAGCGGGAACTAGCGGGACCCAGTACTTC CSARVLAGTSGTQYF
TRBJ2-7 few TRBV5-1 TRBD1 TGCGCCAGCAGCCTACCCGGGGACAGAGGTCGTTACGAGCAGTACTTC CASSLPGDRGRYEQYF
TRBJ2-3 few TRBV7-9 TRBD2 TGTGCCAGCGAACCTCCCGGGACTAGCGTGCCAGATACGCAGTATTTT CASEPPGTSVPDTQYF
TRBJ2-1 few TRBV4-2 NA TGTGCCAGCAGGGAGACCCGGGACTACAATGAGCAGTTCTTC CASRETRDYNEQFF
TRBJ2-5 NA TRBV12-3/TRBV12-4 NA TGTGCCAGCAGCACCTTCAGGGGCTCTTGGGAGACCCAGTACTTC CASSTFRGSWETQYF
TRBJ2-1 once TRBV20-1 TRBD2 TGCAGTGCCCCCCGACTAGCGGGAGGCTTTGCTGAGCAGTTCTTC CSAPRLAGGFAEQFF
TRBJ2-7 NA TRBV30 TRBD2 TGTGCCTGGAGCATGCGGACTAGCAACCAGTACTTC CAWSMRTSNQYF
TRBJ2-7 few TRBV7-2 TRBD2 TGTGCCAGCAGCGTGACTAGCGGGAGTCCCTACGAGCAGTACTTC CASSVTSGSPYEQYF
TRBJ1-2 NA TRBV6-2/TRBV6-3 TRBD1 TGTGCCAGCAGTTACCCTGGACAGGGGTATGGTGGCTACACCTTC CASSYPGQGYGGYTF
TRBJ2-4 NA TRBV2 NA TGTGCCAGCATGGGCCATGGGGTGGCCAAAAACATTCAGTACTTC CASMGHGVAKNIQYF
TRBJ2-5 NA TRBV4-2 NA TGTGCCACCGGCCGGGACTTCAACAATGAGCAGTACTTC CATGRDFNNEQYF
TRBJ2-7 few TRBV28 TRBD2 TGTGCCAGCAGTTTAGCGGGGGGCCTCGACTACGAGCAGTACTTC CASSLAGGLDYEQYF